These 5 T cell receptor beta chains were sequenced from one sample in a study of T cell repertoires in aging, cancer and after chemotherapy. Peripheral blood genomic DNA, not sorted cells or RNA, was the template. Multiplex touch-down PCR with TRB-A/B primers amplified rearranged V-D-J TRB sequences. TCRdb passed the multiplex PCR reads through MiXCR, listing each CDR3 protein once. The sample shows about 10,000 distinct CDR3 sequences, about 35% of them seen only once. The sample taken for sequencing was blood. These receptors were obtained from a human donor in good health.

V gene TRBV5-4 combines with J gene TRBJ1-1; 9 positions match TRBD1. There are 15 residues in the CDR3. V trimming: 3 bases; J trimming: 1 base; junction bases outside the gene matches: 4. Germline V gene lookup returns CDR1 SGHNT and CDR2 YYREEE (reference sequence). The CDR3 spells CASSSTGGANTEAFF. The CDR3 coding sequence is TGTGCCAGCAGCTCGACAGGGGGGGCGAACACTGAAGCTTTCTTT.

V gene TRBV18 combines with J gene TRBJ2-5; D is ambiguous. This CDR3 comprises 16 residues. The V gene's germline CDR1 is KGHSH and CDR2 LQKENI. Trimming took off 2 bases at V and 2 bases at J, with 15 bases between the two ends. The CDR3 is CASSPDVSGGQETQYF. The CDR3 DNA reads as TGTGCCAGCTCACCAGATGTCTCCGGCGGACAAGAGACCCAGTACTTC.

The V gene is TRBV5-4, the J gene TRBJ2-1, with 9 bases identical to TRBD2. This CDR3 region has 14 residues. The V gene's germline CDR1 is SGHNT and CDR2 YYREEE (reference sequence). V lost 5 bases to trimming and J lost 2 bases; unmatched junction nucleotides: 2. Here the CDR3 reads CASRREGPYNEQFF. Written as DNA, the CDR3 is TGTGCCAGCAGGCGGGAGGGACCCTACAATGAGCAGTTCTTC.

By share, this clonotype counts as medium-sized. The J gene is TRBJ2-3, the V gene TRBV29-1; 8 nucleotides agree with TRBD2. The ends lost 1 base at V and 3 bases at J; junction bases unmatched: 6. The CDR3 spans 15 residues. Looked up from germline, CDR1 is SQVTM and CDR2 is ANQGSEA. In nucleotides, the CDR3 is TGCAGCGTTGAAGCGGACGGGGGGGGAACAGATACGCAGTATTTT. Its translation is CSVEADGGGTDTQYF.

The chain joins TRBV6-5 to TRBJ2-2, with 8 nucleotides matching TRBD2. This CDR3 region has 19 residues. The V gene's germline CDR1 is MNHEY and CDR2 SVGAGI. V dropped 8 bases and J dropped 0; count of bases not matched to a gene: 17. The DNA of the CDR3 is TGTGCCAGCTCACTCTCACCTCCCGGGGGGGCCTCGAACACCGGGGAGCTGTTTTTT. Amino acids: CASSLSPPGGASNTGELFF.